This TCR beta chain was recovered during a study of blood T cell repertoires in COVID-19. About the research overall: COVID-19 samples collected from the United States, Italy and Spain covered acute and convalescent phases. Nucleic acid was either cDNA or gDNA, and it came from T cells, B-cell-depleted T cells, or PBMCs.

This clone was seen only once. Trimming stripped 0 bases from V and 4 bases from J, with 10 bases between. CDR3 length: 14 amino acids. Germline V gives CDR1 SGHRS, CDR2 YFSETQ. Original methodology: Amplification of reference gene primers was used by the study to estimate nucleated cell counts. Assay used: immunoSEQ multiplex PCR; TCRdb lists only in-frame clones, some missing. From that table come the V and J calls and clone size; the DNA was used to work out D and trimming. The sample lists tens of thousands of clones; 90% were seen once. Sequences were obtained from peripheral blood. The receptor was derived from a man aged 55-75 years with acute or convalescent COVID-19. The chain uses TRBV5-1 and TRBJ1-2; the D gene is possibly TRBD1 (6 bases). CDR3 DNA: TGCGCCAGCAGCTTGGCGGACAGCCCCTATGGCTACACCTTC. It yields the protein CASSLADSPYGYTF.